Here is one T cell receptor (beta chain) with its context. The data were obtained in a study of blood T cell repertoires in COVID-19. Study as a whole: T cells, B-cell-depleted T cells, or PBMCs provided the cDNA or gDNA that served as material.

Libraries were prepared by immunoSEQ multiplex PCR; TCRdb keeps only in-frame clonotypes and omits some of them. The sample has under 250,000 clones, 84% seen once; the top ten hold less than 15%. This CDR3 is built from 15 residues. V lost 0 bases, J lost 1 base, and 9 bases lay in between. Germline V lookup: CDR1 MNHEY, CDR2 SVGAGI. This TCR came from a human donor in a cohort sampled during active COVID-19. This rearrangement joins TRBV6-5 to TRBJ1-1; no clear D gene. The sequencing sample was made of peripheral blood. The CDR3 sequence is CASSYSPGANTEAFF. In DNA, the CDR3 is TGTGCCAGCAGTTACTCGCCGGGAGCGAACACTGAAGCTTTCTTT.